This entry is about one TCR beta chain. The data are from a study of blood T cell repertoires in COVID-19. On the study more broadly: Sites in the United States, Italy and Spain provided acute and convalescent COVID-19 samples. PBMCs, B-cell-depleted T cells, or T cells were the source of the cDNA or gDNA that made up the material.

Authors' processing steps: For nucleated cells, counts were estimated from reference gene primer amplification. Repertoires were generated with immunoSEQ multiplex PCR, while TCRdb's copy carries only in-frame clones and drops some. V and J calls and clone size are copied from that table; D and trimming were computed from the DNA. This table holds roughly 69,000 clones, 86% found once. The sample was peripheral blood. The sequence came from a man aged 50 to 60 with active COVID-19.

The chain's CDR3 is CASSLRVGQGTEAFF. CDR3 DNA: TGCGCCAGCAGCTTGCGTGTGGGGCAGGGCACTGAAGCTTTCTTT. The J gene is TRBJ1-1, the V gene TRBV5-1; perhaps TRBD1 as D (5 bases). The CDR3 spans 15 residues. The V gene's germline CDR1 is SGHRS and CDR2 YFSETQ. V was clipped by 1 base and J by 4 bases, with 14 bases between them. Combining the CDR3 with reference TRBV5-1 and TRBJ1-1 gives the whole variable domain KAGVTQTPRYLIKTRGQQVTLSCSPISGHRSVSWYQQTPGQGLQFLFEYFSETQRNKGNFPGRFSGRQFSNSRSEMNVSTLELGDSALYLCASSLRVGQGTEAFFGQGTRLTVV.